These T cell receptor beta chains were read from a single sample in a study of T-cell memory formation after mild COVID-19. TCRdb re-called the 5' RACE reads through MiXCR, storing one row per CDR3 protein. The profile shows about 400,000 distinct CDR3 sequences, under 25% of them singletons. The specimen was PBMCs or a T cell subset sorted from them (not recorded which). The receptors derive from an adult woman who had mild COVID-19 (a few samples of this study predate the infection). Cell type and time point are not known. The CDR3 runs from the conserved cysteine through the conserved F or W.

v_gene	j_gene	CDR3aa
TRBV7-9	TRBJ1-4	CASSLWTAATNEKLFF
TRBV24-1	TRBJ2-5	CATSQTGGGETQYF
TRBV10-3	TRBJ2-3	CAISERGARDTQYF
TRBV7-2	TRBJ2-7	CASSLLLDGGTYEQYF
TRBV11-3	TRBJ2-2	CASTSGRIRAGELFF
TRBV4-1	TRBJ2-5	CASSRDSNGETQYF
TRBV7-2	TRBJ2-7	CASSSSYVSTYEQYF
TRBV5-1	TRBJ1-4	CASSLEQGRLFF
TRBV7-9	TRBJ1-5	CASSHSGGTGNQPQHF
TRBV29-1	TRBJ2-2	CSAEAGPNTGELFF
TRBV6-6	TRBJ2-1	CASSYSAANEQFF
TRBV10-3	TRBJ2-2	CAISVRENTGELFF
TRBV29-1	TRBJ2-7	CSVGSGRYSYEQYF
TRBV27	TRBJ1-2	CASSSARDRGRNGYTF
TRBV7-7	TRBJ2-1	CASSDRVGRHYNEQFF
TRBV6-1	TRBJ2-3	CASSEGTLGDTQYF
TRBV7-9	TRBJ2-7	CASSLRRTVRLIYEQYF
TRBV5-4	TRBJ1-1	CASSLVLGQLNTEAFF